Described below is a single T cell receptor (beta chain) sequence and its context. Its antigen is undetermined. This CDR3 has 16 amino acids. Germline V gives CDR1 SEHNR, CDR2 FQNEAQ (reference sequence). V was shortened by 7 bases and J by 2 bases, with 17 bases between the two germline ends. The source of the sample is a study of chemoradiotherapy in HPV16-positive cancers. General study points: In HPV16-positive patients, HPV-responsive T-cell expansion tracked better recurrence-free survival.

Repertoires were sampled repeatedly during chemoradiotherapy. Sequencing was performed with immunoSEQ multiplex PCR; in TCRdb, only in-frame clones are kept and a portion is missing. Of several thousand clones in the sample, around 90% are singletons; the top ten hold more than 2%. The rearrangement joins TRBV7-9 to TRBJ2-2; D ambiguous. This specimen consisted of tumor tissue, obtained from a patient who underwent chemoradiotherapy. The clonotype comes from a human donor with HPV-associated anogenital cancer. CDR3 sequence (DNA): TGTGCCAGCACAACATCCGAAGACTTAAACACCGGGGAGCTGTTTTTT. Protein product: CASTTSEDLNTGELFF.